Listed here are 32 T cell receptor beta chains from one sample, sequenced in a study of blood T cell repertoires in COVID-19. Sequencing used immunoSEQ multiplex PCR; TCRdb keeps in-frame clones, though not all of them. The table has 200,000 to 250,000 clones, about 81% seen once. The specimen sequenced was PBMCs or T cells enriched from blood (not recorded which). The receptors were gathered from a man aged 35-49 years who had recovered from COVID-19.

V is TRBV10-1 and J is TRBJ2-1; D unclear. CDR1 WNHNN and CDR2 SYGVQD come from the germline V gene (reference sequence). The V end lost 4 bases, the J end lost 10 bases, and 11 bases lay between the germline ends. The CDR3 length is 12 residues. The chain's CDR3 is CASSGPRREQFF. CDR3 bases: TGCGCCAGCAGTGGGCCCCGGCGGGAGCAGTTCTTC.

V is TRBV7-3 and J is TRBJ2-7; 7 nucleotides line up with TRBD2. Looked up from germline, CDR1 is SGHTA and CDR2 is FQGTGA. The CDR3 is 19 residues long. Trimming at V came to 5 bases and at J to 0 bases, leaving 19 bases not matched to a gene. CDR3 residues: CASSLRGEPYSIYSYEQYF. CDR3 DNA: TGTGCCAGCAGCCTCCGGGGGGAACCCTACTCAATATACTCCTACGAGCAGTACTTC.

This chain uses TRBV2 with TRBJ2-1; tentatively, D is TRBD2 (6 bases). Per germline, CDR1 SNHLY and CDR2 FYNNEI. The V end was cut by 9 bases, the J end by 9 bases, with 18 bases between. CDR3 length equals 13 residues. For the CDR3, the DNA is TGTGCCAGTACGAGGACTACCGTCAGTGAGCAGTTCTTC. It codes for CASTRTTVSEQFF.

With respect to this clone: The identical CDR3 is also encoded by other nucleotide sequences in the sample. The CDR3 loop is CASSLEGGSNQPQHF. CDR3 DNA sequence: TGCGCCAGCAGCTTGGAAGGGGGTAGCAATCAGCCCCAGCATTTT. This chain uses TRBV5-1 with TRBJ1-5, with a possible D match to TRBD1 (6 bases). Germline V CDR1 and CDR2: SGHRS, YFSETQ. Trimming removed 0 bases from V and 0 bases from J, with 7 bases in between. This CDR3 is 15 amino acids long.

This clone was detected only once. V is TRBV4-2 and J is TRBJ1-2; D possibly corresponds to TRBD1 (5 bases). This CDR3 has 16 residues. Germline V gene sequence: CDR1 LGHNA, CDR2 YNFKEQ. Trimming pared 2 bases from V and 5 bases from J, leaving 18 bases between. CDR3 coding DNA: TGTGCCAGCAGCCAAAAGACCGGGACGGGGGGATATGGCTACACCTTC. It codes for CASSQKTGTGGYGYTF.

This chain joins TRBV3-1 (or the pseudogene TRBV3-2) and TRBJ2-7; 8 positions match TRBD2. CDR1 is LGHDT and CDR2 is YNNKEL in the germline V gene (reference sequence). This CDR3 has 14 residues. V shed 4 bases, J shed 2 bases, and the junction held 4 bases outside the gene matches. The CDR3 is CASSRGGGTYEQYF. CDR3 coding DNA: TGTGCCAGCAGCCGGGGCGGGGGGACCTACGAGCAGTACTTC.

The chain recombines TRBV11-3 with TRBJ2-2; 8 bases line up with TRBD1. V lost 5 bases to trimming and J lost 0 bases; unmatched junction nucleotides: 2. Germline loops: CDR1 SGHNT, CDR2 YENEEA. This CDR3 region has 15 residues. The DNA of the CDR3 is TGTGCCAGCAGCCCACAGGGGGCGAACACCGGGGAGCTGTTTTTT. Its translation is CASSPQGANTGELFF.

The chain recombines TRBV19 with TRBJ1-1; no reliable D call. V dropped 0 bases and J dropped 4 bases, with 12 bases sitting between them. CDR1 is LNHDA and CDR2 is SQIVND in the germline V gene (reference sequence). This CDR3 comprises 15 residues. CDR3 residues: CASSIDFQVPTEAFF. CDR3 nucleotide sequence: TGTGCCAGTAGTATAGATTTTCAGGTACCCACTGAAGCTTTCTTT.

The V call is TRBV7-6, the J call TRBJ1-1; unclear D gene. CDR3 length: 13 residues. CDR1 SGHVS and CDR2 FNYEAQ come from the germline V gene. V lost 1 base, J lost 8 bases, and 11 bases lay in between. In nucleotides, the CDR3 is TGTGCCAGCAGCTTAGGTCCGACAACCGAAGCTTTCTTT. As protein: CASSLGPTTEAFF.

This chain connects TRBV7-2 to TRBJ1-2; 7 nucleotides match TRBD1. With 5 bases clipped from V and 2 bases from J, the junction kept 14 bases outside the gene matches. The CDR3 runs to 17 residues. The germline V gene encodes CDR1 SGHTA and CDR2 FQGNSA. CDR3 DNA: TGTGCCAGCAGCGCCTTCCTATCAGTGACAGGGAACTATGGCTACACCTTC. Its translation is CASSAFLSVTGNYGYTF.

The chain joins TRBV18 to TRBJ1-5; 7 bases are shared with TRBD1. This CDR3 is 16 amino acids long. Losses at the gene ends were 2 bases for V and 7 bases for J; bases not matched to a gene: 11. Germline CDR1 is KGHSH and CDR2 is LQKENI. CDR3 sequence: CASSPVNNRGGQPQHF. The CDR3 coding sequence is TGTGCCAGCTCACCAGTGAACAACAGGGGTGGGCAGCCCCAGCATTTT.

For this clone: This sample includes further DNA sequences coding for the same CDR3. This chain joins TRBV5-8 and TRBJ1-3, with D perhaps matching TRBD1 (6 bases). The CDR3 extends over 13 amino acids. V lost 7 bases and J lost 0, with 8 bases in between. Germline V gene data show CDR1 as SGHTS and CDR2 as YDEGEE. The CDR3 nucleotides read TGTGCCAGCTCCAGGGGCTCTGGAAACACCATATATTTT. Its translation is CASSRGSGNTIYF.

This chain joins TRBV3-1 (or the pseudogene TRBV3-2) and TRBJ2-4; no clear D. Trimming cost V 1 base and J 0 bases, with 10 bases left between them. This CDR3 region has 16 residues. The germline V gene has CDR1 LGHDT and CDR2 YNNKEL (reference sequence). As DNA, the CDR3 is TGTGCCAGCAGCCAAGCGCCAGGCTTAGCCAAAAACATTCAGTACTTC. Encoded protein: CASSQAPGLAKNIQYF.

V usage is TRBV6-5 and J usage is TRBJ2-7; the match to TRBD2 covers 7 bases. The junction had 6 bases not matched to a gene; V was cut back by 6 bases and J by 4 bases. Germline values: CDR1 MNHEY, CDR2 SVGAGI. The CDR3 loop spans 13 amino acids. The CDR3 sequence is CASRGGAGYEQYF. Here the CDR3 DNA reads TGTGCCAGCAGGGGCGGAGCGGGGTACGAGCAGTACTTC.

The V gene is TRBV19, the J gene TRBJ2-7, with 8 bases that match TRBD2. Germline loops: CDR1 LNHDA, CDR2 SQIVND (reference sequence). The CDR3 runs to 14 residues. After removal of 3 bases from V and 6 bases from J, the junction contained 7 bases not matched to a gene. CDR3 DNA sequence: TGTGCCAGTAGTATGAACGGGAGGGCCGCCGAGCAGTACTTC. This gives the protein CASSMNGRAAEQYF.

This clone was seen only once. This rearrangement joins TRBV29-1 to TRBJ2-3, with D perhaps TRBD1 (6 bases). This CDR3 comprises 14 residues. Germline values: CDR1 SQVTM, CDR2 ANQGSEA. V dropped 0 bases and J dropped 7 bases, with 14 bases sitting between them. CDR3 nucleotide sequence: TGCAGCGTTGAAGACAGGGACATTGGGTATACGCAGTATTTT. It codes for CSVEDRDIGYTQYF.

J is TRBJ2-1 and V is TRBV5-1; D ambiguous. Germline V gene data show CDR1 as SGHRS and CDR2 as YFSETQ. The CDR3 length is 11 residues. V was clipped by 7 bases and J by 4 bases, with 6 bases between them. The CDR3 bases are TGCGCCAGCTTCGGTTACAATGAGCAGTTCTTC. It yields the protein CASFGYNEQFF.

The chain employs TRBV27 and TRBJ2-5, with D perhaps TRBD2 (6 bases). The germline V gene has CDR1 MNHEY and CDR2 SMNVEV (reference sequence). The CDR3 covers 12 residues. V was cut by 8 bases and J by 7 bases, with 14 bases left in between. The CDR3 reads CASGIFGGTQYF. The DNA of the CDR3 is TGTGCCAGCGGGATTTTCGGGGGGACCCAGTACTTC.

V is TRBV2 and J is TRBJ2-7; 7 nucleotides align to TRBD2. Germline V lookup: CDR1 SNHLY, CDR2 FYNNEI. There are 12 residues in the CDR3. With 6 bases clipped from V and 3 bases from J, the junction kept 2 bases outside the gene matches. In DNA, the CDR3 is TGTGCCAGCAGCCCGGGGGGCTACGAGCAGTACTTC. It codes for CASSPGGYEQYF.

The rearrangement uses TRBV7-3 and TRBJ1-6; 7 bases are a match to TRBD1. This CDR3 has 16 amino acids. Germline lookup yields CDR1 SGHTA and CDR2 FQGTGA. After removal of 0 bases from V and 9 bases from J, the junction contained 8 bases not matched to a gene. CDR3 region: CASSLTSQGSSSPLHF. The CDR3 region has the DNA TGTGCCAGCAGCTTAACGTCACAGGGGTCCAGTTCACCCCTCCACTTT.

The V and J genes are TRBV19 and TRBJ2-5; 9 bases align to TRBD1. The CDR3 length is 13 residues. Unmatched junction bases numbered 4, after V lost 7 bases and J lost 4 bases. Looked up from germline, CDR1 is LNHDA and CDR2 is SQIVND (reference sequence). The DNA of the CDR3 is TGTGCCAGTACCGACAGGGGGAGAGAGACCCAGTACTTC. Protein: CASTDRGRETQYF.

The chain combines TRBV5-1 with TRBJ1-2, with D possibly TRBD1 on 6 matching bases. V was shortened by 0 bases and J by 6 bases, with 15 bases between the two germline ends. Germline V CDR1 and CDR2: SGHRS, YFSETQ. The CDR3 loop spans 15 amino acids. CDR3 loop: CASSLEVGAVDGYTF. The CDR3 DNA follows: TGCGCCAGCAGCTTGGAGGTGGGGGCGGTTGATGGCTACACCTTC.

The CDR3 nucleotides are TGTGCCAGCAGCCAATATACCGGGACAAACACTGAAGCTTTCTTT. This sequence encodes CASSQYTGTNTEAFF. The chain uses TRBV5-5 and TRBJ1-1; tentative D call: TRBD1 (6 bases). The CDR3 is 15 residues long. Germline CDR1 SGHKS, CDR2 YYEKEE (reference sequence). V lost 4 bases, J lost 2 bases, and 15 bases lay in between.

The CDR3 DNA reads TGTGCCAGCAGCTTTCGACTAGCGGGAGTGTCCGAGCAGTACTTC. Protein sequence: CASSFRLAGVSEQYF. The chain combines TRBV11-1 with TRBJ2-7, with TRBD2 matching 12 bases. The V gene end was trimmed by 3 bases and the J gene end by 6 bases; junction bases not matched to a gene: 6. CDR3 length: 15 residues. Germline V gives CDR1 SGHAT, CDR2 FQDESV (reference sequence). The whole variable domain, filled in from reference TRBV11-1 and TRBJ2-7, reads EAEVAQSPRYKITEKSQAVAFWCDPISGHATLYWYRQILGQGPELLVQFQDESVVDDSQLPKDRFSAERLKGVDSTLKIQPAELGDSAMYLCASSFRLAGVSEQYFGPGTRLTVT.

The rearrangement joins TRBV5-1 to TRBJ1-6; D may be TRBD1 (6 bases). Germline CDR1 and CDR2: SGHRS and YFSETQ. The CDR3 loop spans 17 amino acids. V was clipped by 4 bases and J by 0 bases, with 14 bases between them. The CDR3 DNA sequence: TGCGCCAGCAGCCCCCGGGACATTAGCTCCTATAATTCACCCCTCCACTTT. Translating gives CASSPRDISSYNSPLHF.

The chain employs TRBV25-1 and TRBJ2-1; the D gene is possibly TRBD2 (5 bases). The CDR3 extends over 14 amino acids. Trimming removed 3 bases from V and 0 bases from J, with 6 bases in between. The germline V gene encodes CDR1 MGHDK and CDR2 SYGVNS. The CDR3 region is CASSEAGSYNEQFF. In DNA, the CDR3 is TGTGCCAGCAGTGAGGCGGGCTCCTACAATGAGCAGTTCTTC.

This chain's CDR3 is CASSHQMNTEAFF. In DNA form, the CDR3 reads TGTGCCAGCAGCCATCAGATGAACACTGAAGCTTTCTTT. The chain combines TRBV3-1 (or the pseudogene TRBV3-2) with TRBJ1-1; D is uncertain. The germline V gene has CDR1 LGHDT and CDR2 YNNKEL (reference sequence). V dropped 3 bases and J dropped 0 bases, with 5 bases sitting between them. The CDR3 consists of 13 residues.

CDR3 sequence: CASSWTGNNEQFF. The CDR3 DNA is TGTGCCAGCAGTTGGACAGGAAACAATGAGCAGTTCTTC. The chain combines TRBV6-2 or TRBV6-3 with TRBJ2-1; 7 bases align to TRBD1. J lost 5 bases, V lost 4 bases, and 2 bases had no gene match. The CDR3 extends over 13 amino acids. Germline assignment: CDR1 MNHEY and CDR2 SVGEGT.

The CDR3 DNA is TGTGCCAGCAGCGATCTAACAGTGGATGGCTACACCTTC. Amino acid sequence: CASSDLTVDGYTF. The chain uses TRBV7-2 and TRBJ1-2; D unresolved. V was clipped by 5 bases and J by 6 bases, with 13 bases between them. Per the germline V gene, CDR1 is SGHTA and CDR2 is FQGNSA. The CDR3 totals 13 residues.

This chain joins TRBV6-2 or TRBV6-3 and TRBJ2-3, with TRBD1 matching over 8 bases. Germline CDR1 MNHEY, CDR2 SVGEGT. The CDR3 spans 15 residues. V lost 1 base and J lost 2; bases outside the gene matches: 2. For the CDR3, the DNA is TGTGCCAGCAGTTACTTGGGACAGGACACAGATACGCAGTATTTT. Its protein product is CASSYLGQDTDTQYF.

The V and J genes are TRBV28 and TRBJ1-4, with D perhaps TRBD1 (5 bases). Trimming removed 3 bases from V and 3 bases from J, with 8 bases in between. The CDR3 is 14 amino acids. CDR1 is MDHEN and CDR2 is SYDVKM in the germline V gene. CDR3 residues: CASSLGGANEKLFF. DNA of the CDR3: TGTGCCAGCAGTTTGGGGGGTGCTAATGAAAAACTGTTTTTT.

The J gene is TRBJ1-1, the V gene TRBV5-1; 8 bases align to TRBD1. CDR1 is SGHRS, CDR2 YFSETQ, per germline. Trimming cost V 6 bases and J 4 bases; bases outside gene matches: 14. This CDR3 is built from 16 residues. CDR3: CASTSDARGRITEAFF. The CDR3, as DNA: TGCGCCAGCACTTCGGACGCCAGGGGGCGAATCACTGAAGCTTTCTTT.